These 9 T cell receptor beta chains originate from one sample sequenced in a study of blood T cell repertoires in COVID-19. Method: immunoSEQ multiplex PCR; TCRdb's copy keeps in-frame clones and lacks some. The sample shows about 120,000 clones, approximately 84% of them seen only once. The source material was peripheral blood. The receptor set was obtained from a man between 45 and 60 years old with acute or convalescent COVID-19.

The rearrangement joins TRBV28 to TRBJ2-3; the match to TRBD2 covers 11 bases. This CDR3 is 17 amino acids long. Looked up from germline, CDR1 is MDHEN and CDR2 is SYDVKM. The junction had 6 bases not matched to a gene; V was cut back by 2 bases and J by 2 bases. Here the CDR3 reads CASSLLRLAGSTDTQYF. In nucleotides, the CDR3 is TGTGCCAGCAGTTTACTGAGACTAGCGGGATCCACAGATACGCAGTATTTT.

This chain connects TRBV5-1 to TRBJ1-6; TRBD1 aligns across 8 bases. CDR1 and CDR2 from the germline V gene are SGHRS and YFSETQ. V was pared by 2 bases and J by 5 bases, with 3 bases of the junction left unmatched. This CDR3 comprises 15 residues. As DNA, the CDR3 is TGCGCCAGCAGCTTTCTACAGGGGGATAATTCACCCCTCCACTTT. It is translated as CASSFLQGDNSPLHF.

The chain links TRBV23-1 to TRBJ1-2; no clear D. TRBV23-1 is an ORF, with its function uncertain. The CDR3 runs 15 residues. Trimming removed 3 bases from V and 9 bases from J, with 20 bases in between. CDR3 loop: CASSHEDPESTSYTF. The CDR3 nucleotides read TGCGCCAGCAGTCATGAGGATCCAGAGAGTACGAGCTACACCTTC.

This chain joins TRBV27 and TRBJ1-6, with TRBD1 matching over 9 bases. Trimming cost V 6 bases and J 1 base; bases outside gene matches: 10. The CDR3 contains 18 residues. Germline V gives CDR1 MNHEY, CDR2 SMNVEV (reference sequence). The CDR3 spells CASSRGQGTRSYNSPLHF. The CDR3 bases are TGTGCCAGCAGCCGGGGACAGGGCACAAGGTCCTATAATTCACCCCTCCACTTT.

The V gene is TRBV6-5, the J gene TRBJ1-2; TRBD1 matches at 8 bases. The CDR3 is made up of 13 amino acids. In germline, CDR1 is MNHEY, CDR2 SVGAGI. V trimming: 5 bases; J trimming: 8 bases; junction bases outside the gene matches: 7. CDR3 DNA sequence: TGTGCCAGCAGTAGACAGGGGTTTAACGGCTACACCTTC. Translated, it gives CASSRQGFNGYTF.

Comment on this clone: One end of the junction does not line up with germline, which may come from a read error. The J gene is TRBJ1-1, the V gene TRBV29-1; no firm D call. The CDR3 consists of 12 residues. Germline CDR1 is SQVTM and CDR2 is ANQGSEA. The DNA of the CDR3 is TGCAGCGTTAGAGGAGGGAACGCTGAAGCTTTCTTT. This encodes CSVRGGNAEAFF.

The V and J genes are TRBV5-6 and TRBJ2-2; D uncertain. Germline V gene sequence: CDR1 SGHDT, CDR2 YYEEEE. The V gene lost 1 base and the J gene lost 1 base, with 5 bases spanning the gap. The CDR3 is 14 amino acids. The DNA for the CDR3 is TGTGCCAGCAGCTTGTTACAGAACACCGGGGAGCTGTTTTTT. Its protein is CASSLLQNTGELFF. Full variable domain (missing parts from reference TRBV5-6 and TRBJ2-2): DAGVTQSPTHLIKTRGQQVTLRCSPKSGHDTVSWYQQALGQGPQFIFQYYEEEERQRGNFPDRFSGHQFPNYSSELNVNALLLGDSALYLCASSLLQNTGELFFGEGSRLTVL.

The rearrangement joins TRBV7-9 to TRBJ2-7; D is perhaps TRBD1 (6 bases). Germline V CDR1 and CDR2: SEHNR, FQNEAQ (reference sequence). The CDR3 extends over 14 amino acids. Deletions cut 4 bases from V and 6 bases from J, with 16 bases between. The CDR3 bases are TGTGCCAGCAGCTCCCCGGACAGCCTACGCGAGCAGTACTTC. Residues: CASSSPDSLREQYF.

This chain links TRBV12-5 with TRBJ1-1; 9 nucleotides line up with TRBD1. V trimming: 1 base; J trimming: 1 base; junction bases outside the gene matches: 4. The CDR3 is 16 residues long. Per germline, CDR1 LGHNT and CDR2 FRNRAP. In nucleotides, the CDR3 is TGTGCTAGTGGTTTGGACCTACAGGGGGCGAACACTGAAGCTTTCTTT. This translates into CASGLDLQGANTEAFF.